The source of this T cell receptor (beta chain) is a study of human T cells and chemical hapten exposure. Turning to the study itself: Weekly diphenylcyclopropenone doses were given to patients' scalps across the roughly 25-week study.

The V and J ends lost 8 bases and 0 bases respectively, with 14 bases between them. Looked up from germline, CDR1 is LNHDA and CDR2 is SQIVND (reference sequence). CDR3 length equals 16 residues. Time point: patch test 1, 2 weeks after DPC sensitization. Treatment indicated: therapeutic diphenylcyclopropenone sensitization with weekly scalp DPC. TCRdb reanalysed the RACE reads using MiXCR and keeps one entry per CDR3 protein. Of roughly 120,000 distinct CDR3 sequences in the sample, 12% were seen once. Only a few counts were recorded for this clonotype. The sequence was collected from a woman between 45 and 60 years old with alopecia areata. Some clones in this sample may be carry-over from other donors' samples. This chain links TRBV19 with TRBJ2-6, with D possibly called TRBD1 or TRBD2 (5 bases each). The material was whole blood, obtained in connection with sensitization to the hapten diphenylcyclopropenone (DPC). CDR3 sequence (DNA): TGTGCCAGTGGACCACGGGGCGGCTCTGGGGCCAACGTCCTGACTTTC. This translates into CASGPRGGSGANVLTF.